This T cell receptor (beta chain) was identified during a study of Tregs in tolerant kidney transplant recipients. Sequencing was performed with immunoSEQ multiplex PCR; in TCRdb, only in-frame clones are kept and a portion is missing. The table lists more than 60,000 clones, 80% to 90% of them singletons. CDR1 is SGHTA and CDR2 is FQGNSA in the germline V gene. V lost 2 bases to trimming and J lost 2 bases; unmatched junction nucleotides: 2. CDR3 length: 16 amino acids. This material consisted of Tregs from blood, taken before the transplant. The sequence was collected from a human donor who received a combined kidney and bone marrow transplant. The rearrangement joins TRBV7-2 to TRBJ2-1, with 11 bases lining up with TRBD2. The CDR3 DNA reads as TGTGCCAGCAGCTTACTAGCGGGGGGAACCTACAATGAGCAGTTCTTC. Amino acid sequence: CASSLLAGGTYNEQFF.